This record looks at one T cell receptor beta chain sequence and its context. Its antigen is not known. These data belong to a study of siplizumab effects on memory and regulatory T cells. Study-wide results and limits: Naive or memory phenotype assignment was not possible for roughly 80-95% of proliferating CD4+ or CD8+ clones.

This CDR3 spans 15 amino acids. Germline lookup yields CDR1 SGDLS and CDR2 YYNGEE. With 2 bases removed from V and 3 bases from J, the gap between germline ends came to 12 bases. Sequencing was performed with immunoSEQ multiplex PCR; in TCRdb, only in-frame clones are kept and a portion is missing. There are over 100,000 clones in the sample; about 91% occur only once, and approximately 0.75% lies in the top ten. The chain links TRBV9 to TRBJ1-3; a possible D gene is TRBD1 (6 bases). The sequenced sample was Tregs sorted from blood. This receptor was identified in a human donor in good health. In nucleotides, the CDR3 is TGTGCCAGCAGCGTTGGAGGGGGGAATGGAAACACCATATATTTT. Its protein is CASSVGGGNGNTIYF. The full variable domain, with the rest looked up from reference TRBV9 and TRBJ1-3, is DSGVTQTPKHLITATGQRVTLRCSPRSGDLSVYWYQQSLDQGLQFLIQYYNGEERAKGNILERFSAQQFPDLHSELNLSSLELGDSALYFCASSVGGGNGNTIYFGEGSWLTVV.